One and the same sample provided the 23 T cell receptor beta chains below, sequenced in a study of T cell repertoires in cytomegalovirus infection. TCRdb redid the calling of the reads with MiXCR, one entry per CDR3 protein. The sample has roughly 81,000 distinct CDR3 sequences, around 3.5% seen once; the top ten hold about 4.6%. The source material was PBMCs. All receptors come from a human donor in good health (CMV status not recorded). Some clones in this sample may be carry-over from other donors' samples.

Ten or more counts support this clonotype. The chain links TRBV12-3 or TRBV12-4 to TRBJ2-3; D is undetermined. The CDR3 consists of 14 residues. Trimming pared 2 bases from V and 1 base from J, leaving 7 bases between. CDR3 sequence: CASSLFSRTDTQYF. As DNA, the CDR3 is TGTGCCAGCAGTTTATTCAGTCGCACAGATACGCAGTATTTT.

V gene TRBV4-3 combines with J gene TRBJ2-2; a weak D match, TRBD1 (5 bases). Germline values: CDR1 LGHNA, CDR2 YSLEER. CDR3 length: 14 residues. The V and J ends lost 4 bases and 4 bases respectively, with 10 bases between them. CDR3 nucleotides: TGCGCCAGCAGCCCACTGACAGTCACCGGGGAGCTGTTTTTT. This translates into CASSPLTVTGELFF.

This clonotype was seen ten or more times. The chain links TRBV28 to TRBJ1-5; 8 bases match TRBD1. In germline, CDR1 is MDHEN, CDR2 SYDVKM. V lost 5 bases to trimming and J lost 3 bases; unmatched junction nucleotides: 6. The CDR3 is 15 amino acids. The CDR3 sequence: CASSVRQGPNQPQHF. CDR3 in DNA: TGTGCCAGCAGTGTACGACAGGGGCCCAATCAGCCCCAGCATTTT.

This clonotype has more than one count but fewer than ten. The V and J genes are TRBV7-9 and TRBJ1-2, with 11 bases identical to TRBD1. This CDR3 region has 19 residues. The V gene end was trimmed by 1 base and the J gene end by 4 bases; junction bases not matched to a gene: 14. Germline CDR1 and CDR2: SEHNR and FQNEAQ (reference sequence). CDR3 sequence (DNA): TGTGCCAGCAGCTTAGACTTCTGGGACAGGGGGAACTATGGCTATGGCTACACCTTC. Translation gives CASSLDFWDRGNYGYGYTF.

This clonotype was seen ten or more times. The genes are TRBV6-2 or TRBV6-3 and TRBJ2-7, with 11 bases matching TRBD2. Germline V gives CDR1 MNHEY, CDR2 SVGEGT. Germline trimming cut 11 bases from V and 3 bases from J; bases unmatched to any gene: 6. The CDR3 extends over 13 amino acids. CDR3 nucleotide sequence: TGTGCCGGACGAACTAGCGGGGGCTACGAGCAGTACTTC. Its translation is CAGRTSGGYEQYF.

There are many counts of this clonotype. The J gene is TRBJ1-1, the V gene TRBV6-5; TRBD1 matches 9 bases. The germline CDR1 and CDR2 sequences are MNHEY and SVGAGI. This CDR3 spans 16 amino acids. J gave up 1 base and V 5 bases, and 8 bases lay outside the gene matches. The CDR3 protein is CASSLKQGARNTEAFF. CDR3 nucleotide sequence: TGTGCCAGCAGTCTCAAACAGGGGGCGAGGAACACTGAAGCTTTCTTT.

This clonotype was recorded at least ten times. At one end, the junction sequence differs from germline, possibly due to a read error. V is TRBV20-1 and J is TRBJ2-7; 7 nucleotides line up with TRBD1. The CDR3 covers 18 residues. Germline V gene sequence: CDR1 DFQATT, CDR2 SNEGSKA (reference sequence). CDR3 region: CSAARGTEAQWVNYERYF. CDR3 coding DNA: TGCAGTGCTGCCCGTGGGACAGAAGCTCAGTGGGTAAACTACGAGCGGTACTTC.

This clonotype was counted ten times or more. This chain connects TRBV7-2 to TRBJ1-4, with no clear D. The CDR3 contains 14 residues. Trimming cost V 5 bases and J 5 bases, with 12 bases left between them. In germline, CDR1 is SGHTA, CDR2 FQGNSA. DNA for the CDR3: TGTGCCAGCAGCCGAGACATGCTCAATGAAAAACTGTTTTTT. Translation gives CASSRDMLNEKLFF.

As regards this clonotype: It is likely a read error, because the conserved phenylalanine at the end of the CDR3 is missing. This chain uses TRBV25-1 with TRBJ2-2; D is unresolved. V was cut by 5 bases and J by 6 bases, with 4 bases left in between. This CDR3 has 11 amino acids. CDR1 is MGHDK and CDR2 is SYGVNS in the germline V gene. The CDR3 region is CASSLAGELFS. CDR3 DNA sequence: TGTGCCAGCAGTCTTGCCGGGGAGCTGTTTTCT.

This clonotype was observed at least ten times. The chain joins TRBV19 to TRBJ2-3; 7 bases agree with TRBD1. Germline lookup yields CDR1 LNHDA and CDR2 SQIVND (reference sequence). After removal of 3 bases from V and 4 bases from J, the junction contained 7 bases not matched to a gene. This CDR3 contains 15 residues. For the CDR3, the DNA is TGTGCCAGTAGTATCGACAGGGTCTACCCAGATACGCAGTATTTT. Its protein is CASSIDRVYPDTQYF.

This clonotype was recorded many times. V is TRBV7-2 and J is TRBJ2-3, with 10 bases lining up with TRBD2. V was pared by 5 bases and J by 1 base, with 3 bases of the junction left unmatched. Germline CDR1 reads SGHTA; CDR2 reads FQGNSA. The CDR3 has 15 residues. DNA for the CDR3: TGTGCCAGCAGCCAAGGACTAGCGGGCACAGATACGCAGTATTTT. Translation: CASSQGLAGTDTQYF. Full variable domain (missing parts from reference TRBV7-2 and TRBJ2-3): GAGVSQSPSNKVTEKGKDVELRCDPISGHTALYWYRQSLGQGLEFLIYFQGNSAPDKSGLPSDRFSAERTGGSVSTLTIQRTQQEDSAVYLCASSQGLAGTDTQYFGPGTRLTVL.

Many counts were recorded for this clonotype. The chain has TRBV30 and TRBJ2-7, with D possibly being TRBD1 or TRBD2 (5 bases each). From germline, CDR1 is GTSNPN and CDR2 SVGIG (reference sequence). The V end was cut by 1 base, the J end by 3 bases, with 10 bases between. The CDR3 consists of 13 residues. The CDR3 protein is CAWSATGHYEQYF. For the CDR3, the DNA is TGTGCCTGGAGTGCCACGGGGCACTACGAGCAGTACTTC.

In this sample, this clonotype turned up many times. This chain uses TRBV7-2 with TRBJ2-5, with D perhaps assigned TRBD1 or TRBD2 (5 bases each). The CDR3 totals 17 residues. Deletions cut 2 bases from V and 5 bases from J, with 21 bases between. Germline V gene data show CDR1 as SGHTA and CDR2 as FQGNSA. The DNA for the CDR3 is TGTGCCAGCAGCTTAAATTTGGGGACGGCCGAAGAGGAGACCCAGTACTTC. It codes for CASSLNLGTAEEETQYF.

This clonotype has at least ten counts. The rearrangement joins TRBV7-3 to TRBJ2-2; D may be TRBD2 (7 bases). This CDR3 comprises 15 residues. The germline gives CDR1 SGHTA, CDR2 FQGTGA. Trimming shortened V by 5 bases and J by 4 bases, and 14 bases separated the two germline ends. The CDR3 bases are TGTGCCAGCAGCCCACAAGGGGGGGGCACCGGGGAGCTGTTTTTT. The encoded protein is CASSPQGGGTGELFF.

In the case of this clonotype: The conserved phenylalanine or tryptophan normally closing the CDR3 is absent here, so this likely arose from a read error. The genes are TRBV6-6 and TRBJ1-3; no clear D. The CDR3 has 12 residues. Germline-derived CDR1 and CDR2 are MNHNY and SVGAGI (reference sequence). Between the trimmed V and J ends, which lost 5 bases and 4 bases, there was a span of 6 bases. CDR3 bases: TGTGCCAGCAGTCCCTCCGGAAACACCATATATTCT. Amino acids: CASSPSGNTIYS.

The chain combines TRBV6-1 with TRBJ2-7; D gene ambiguous. The CDR3 has 10 amino acids. CDR1 MNHNS and CDR2 SASEGT come from the germline V gene. V was shortened by 5 bases and J by 5 bases, with 4 bases between the two germline ends. The CDR3 bases are TGTGCCAGCAGTTGGGACGAGCAGTACTTC. Its translation: CASSWDEQYF.

In its sample, this clonotype was seen many times. CDR3 bases: TGCGCCAGCAGCCAAGAGGGAGGTCTAGCCAAAAACATTCAGTACTTC. Its protein product is CASSQEGGLAKNIQYF. The V gene is TRBV4-1, the J gene TRBJ2-4; tentatively, D is TRBD2 (6 bases). The V end lost 0 bases, the J end lost 0 bases, and 9 bases lay between the germline ends. The germline CDR1 and CDR2 sequences are MGHRA and YSYEKL. The CDR3 is 16 amino acids.

This clonotype was seen ten or more times. V usage is TRBV7-8 and J usage is TRBJ1-6; D perhaps matches TRBD1 (6 bases). From germline, CDR1 is SGHVS and CDR2 FQNEAQ. The CDR3 spans 14 residues. Trimming stripped 3 bases from V and 15 bases from J, with 18 bases between. The CDR3 sequence: CASSFSGRGNGLHF. The CDR3 nucleotides read TGTGCCAGCAGCTTTAGCGGGAGGGGGAATGGCCTCCACTTT.

This clonotype was observed many times. V is TRBV4-3 and J is TRBJ2-7; D may be TRBD1 (6 bases). The ends were cut back, 0 bases at V and 6 bases at J, with 18 bases in the middle. Per the germline V gene, CDR1 is LGHNA and CDR2 is YSLEER. CDR3 length: 16 amino acids. CDR3 loop: CASSQDIGRGRGEQYF. For the CDR3, the DNA is TGCGCCAGCAGCCAAGATATTGGCAGGGGAAGAGGCGAGCAGTACTTC.

This clonotype was recorded at least ten times. The chain links TRBV28 to TRBJ2-3, with TRBD2 as a possible D gene (6 bases). Germline CDR1 is MDHEN and CDR2 is SYDVKM. Deletions cut 7 bases from V and 2 bases from J, with 13 bases between. The CDR3 length is 14 residues. The CDR3 spells CASMGGAPTDTQYF. As DNA, the CDR3 is TGTGCCAGCATGGGGGGTGCCCCCACAGATACGCAGTATTTT.

Ten or more counts support this clonotype. V usage is TRBV5-1 and J usage is TRBJ2-3, with TRBD1 matching over 7 bases. V lost 0 bases to trimming and J lost 4 bases; unmatched junction nucleotides: 2. Germline V gene data show CDR1 as SGHRS and CDR2 as YFSETQ. This CDR3 contains 14 residues. The CDR3 sequence is CASSLEGGPDTQYF. CDR3 sequence (DNA): TGCGCCAGCAGCTTGGAAGGGGGCCCAGATACGCAGTATTTT.

Comment on this clonotype: A much larger clone sits a single nucleotide away, making a read error possible. This chain joins TRBV29-1 and TRBJ1-1; D is ambiguous. Germline lookup yields CDR1 SQVTM and CDR2 ANQGSEA. The CDR3 runs 16 residues. The V and J ends lost 6 bases and 0 bases respectively, with 20 bases between them. CDR3 coding DNA: TGCAGCGTCCCAAGGTCCCCCACTCACATGAACACTGAAGCTTTCTTT. The encoded protein is CSVPRSPTHMNTEAFF. The full variable domain, its missing parts supplied by reference TRBV29-1 and TRBJ1-1, is SAVISQKPSRDICQRGTSLTIQCQVDSQVTMMFWYRQQPGQSLTLIATANQGSEATYESGFVIDKFPISRPNLTFSTLTVSNMSPEDSSIYLCSVPRSPTHMNTEAFFGQGTRLTVV.

In this sample, this clonotype turned up many times. The J gene is TRBJ1-5, the V gene TRBV20-1; TRBD1 might be the D (5 bases). The V gene's germline CDR1 is DFQATT and CDR2 SNEGSKA (reference sequence). Trimming left V 5 bases short and J 0 bases short, with 20 bases between. CDR3 length: 17 residues. CDR3 sequence reads: CSAFSKGQTDSNQPQHF. The CDR3 DNA reads as TGCAGTGCTTTCAGCAAGGGGCAGACCGATAGCAATCAGCCCCAGCATTTT.